This T cell receptor beta chain emerged from a study of blood T cell repertoires in COVID-19. Study information: The United States, Italy and Spain provided the acute and convalescent COVID-19 samples.

The CDR3 contains 11 residues. CDR1 is SGHNT, CDR2 YENEEA, per germline. The trim removed 9 bases at V and 6 bases at J, leaving 5 bases unmatched. Methods used by the authors: For nucleated cells, counts were estimated from reference gene primer amplification. The repertoire was sequenced with immunoSEQ multiplex PCR; TCRdb's copy has only in-frame clones and lacks some. The V and J calls and clone size come from that table; D and trimming were worked out from the DNA. The table shows under 250,000 clones, with roughly nine tenths occurring only once. The sequencing input was peripheral blood. The sequence was collected from a man aged 55 to 69 with acute or convalescent COVID-19. The chain couples TRBV11-3 to TRBJ2-7; 7 nucleotides agree with TRBD1. CDR3 bases: TGTGCCAGTCGAGGGGGCTTCGAGCAGTACTTC. This codes for CASRGGFEQYF.